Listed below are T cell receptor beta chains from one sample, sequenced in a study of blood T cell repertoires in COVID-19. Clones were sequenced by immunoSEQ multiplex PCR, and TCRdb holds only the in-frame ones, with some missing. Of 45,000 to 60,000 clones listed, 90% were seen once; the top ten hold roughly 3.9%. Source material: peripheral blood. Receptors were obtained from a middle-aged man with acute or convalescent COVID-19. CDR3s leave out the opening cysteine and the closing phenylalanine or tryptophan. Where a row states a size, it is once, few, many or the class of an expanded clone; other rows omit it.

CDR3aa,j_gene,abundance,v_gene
ASSAGSSGSADTQY,TRBJ2-3,-,TRBV9
ASSRTGGDNSPLH,TRBJ1-6,-,TRBV10-2
AWSPVQGTDTQY,TRBJ2-3,-,TRBV30
ASSQGPGTGGEQY,TRBJ2-7,-,TRBV4-3
ASSLGVAGGFYEQY,TRBJ2-7,-,TRBV7-8
ASSLEGNSGSPLH,TRBJ1-6,-,TRBV11-3
ASSGWWAQQETQY,TRBJ2-5,-,TRBV2
ASSQDTLRDTEAF,TRBJ1-1,-,TRBV4-3
ASNSGQMNTEAF,TRBJ1-1,-,TRBV6-5
ASSWARWAGGVYGYT,TRBJ1-2,-,TRBV5-4
ASSIQGRNTEAF,TRBJ1-1,few,TRBV19
AWSVGGFNEKLF,TRBJ1-4,-,TRBV30
ASRSNQPQH,TRBJ1-5,-,TRBV27
ASSFSLNSPLH,TRBJ1-6,few,TRBV12-3/TRBV12-4
ASSSPGSDSGNTIY,TRBJ1-3,-,TRBV7-6
ASSITGTDTQY,TRBJ2-3,-,TRBV19
ASQKGARVNTEAF,TRBJ1-1,-,TRBV25-1
ASSSFTSKQF,TRBJ2-1,-,TRBV12-3/TRBV12-4
ASSLAGPGNEQY,TRBJ2-7,-,TRBV11-2
ASSAGLAGVGELF,TRBJ2-2,-,TRBV6-4
ATSDPGLHNEQF,TRBJ2-1,-,TRBV24-1
ATSTGNTIY,TRBJ1-3,-,TRBV15
ASSPGTGSYNEQF,TRBJ2-1,-,TRBV27
ASSIGARVGSEQY,TRBJ2-7,-,TRBV19
ASSYRGGFGRRDATDTQY,TRBJ2-3,-,TRBV7-8
ASSGGTEGGYT,TRBJ1-2,-,TRBV9
AISAPGTGLDTEAF,TRBJ1-1,-,TRBV10-3
ASSDPRTGVDTQY,TRBJ2-3,-,TRBV25-1
AWSPRGYGNQPQH,TRBJ1-5,once,TRBV30
ASSPSGGSSYEQY,TRBJ2-7,-,TRBV7-2
ASSLRQGTEAF,TRBJ1-1,-,TRBV5-1
ASRPDSPEYNEQF,TRBJ2-1,-,TRBV6-5
ASSALQESSGNTIY,TRBJ1-3,-,TRBV5-1
ASSHNSGKAKNIQY,TRBJ2-4,-,TRBV11-3
ASSLLAGVYEQY,TRBJ2-7,-,TRBV11-3
ASSSLAGQALSGYT,TRBJ1-2,-,TRBV11-3